This T cell receptor beta chain was sequenced for a study of T cells after yellow fever vaccination. On this clonotype itself: Its antigen is not identified.

General study points: Researchers cautioned that FACS-sorted repertoires could harbor abundant clonotypes contaminating from the bulk population. Weaker overall, the secondary response nonetheless peaked faster (day 5 versus 15). Among primary-vaccination clones, most reappeared after the booster, at almost 98% for CD4 and 88% for CD8.

They built TCR cDNA with 5'RACE template switching, a step that put in a universal primer site and UMIs. TCRdb recomputed calls from the 5' RACE reads with MiXCR, one row per CDR3 protein. This sample yields 230,000 or so distinct CDR3 sequences, of which over 6.5% are seen a single time; roughly 1% belongs to the top ten. The CDR3 is 17 residues long. Germline-derived CDR1 and CDR2 are SGHRS and YFSETQ. V was shortened by 5 bases and J by 0 bases, with 18 bases between the two germline ends. This rearrangement joins TRBV5-1 to TRBJ2-1; weak D call: TRBD2 (6 bases). The starting material was CD4+ T cells sorted from PBMCs, obtained on the day of the yellow fever booster vaccination. The origin of this receptor is a man in his thirties or forties who received the YFV17D yellow fever vaccine. CDR3 loop: CASSQPKDGSSYNEQFF. The CDR3 DNA sequence: TGCGCCAGCAGTCAACCAAAAGACGGGAGCTCCTACAATGAGCAGTTCTTC.